One and the same sample provided the 3 T cell receptor beta chains below, sequenced in a study of blood T cells in healthy people across ages. Primers used in a second PCR of about 6 to 11 cycles were a sample-barcoded 5' primer and a J-beta primer mix. TCRdb passed the 5' RACE reads through MiXCR, listing each CDR3 protein once. Among some 1,800,000 distinct CDR3 sequences listed, roughly 43% were seen once. Material for sequencing was blood. These receptor sequences come from a human donor in good health.

This clonotype was seen a handful of times. The rearrangement joins TRBV29-1 to TRBJ2-5; D uncertain. Trimming left V 6 bases short and J 4 bases short, with 18 bases between. There are 14 residues in the CDR3. CDR1 and CDR2 (germline): SQVTM, ANQGSEA. The CDR3 loop is CSVHSTAPGETQYF. The DNA of the CDR3 is TGCAGCGTCCATTCGACTGCCCCGGGAGAGACCCAGTACTTC.

This clonotype was counted between two and nine times. The chain uses TRBV4-3 and TRBJ2-5, with 10 nucleotides matching TRBD2. From germline, CDR1 is LGHNA and CDR2 YSLEER. This CDR3 comprises 18 residues. Trimming cost V 0 bases and J 4 bases; bases outside gene matches: 11. The CDR3 nucleotides read TGCGCCAGCAGCCAAGATAGGAGCGGGGGGGCTTGGAGAGAGACCCAGTACTTC. Amino acid sequence: CASSQDRSGGAWRETQYF.

This clonotype was found once. The chain recombines TRBV7-9 with TRBJ2-7, with 15 bases matching TRBD2. Germline lookup yields CDR1 SEHNR and CDR2 FQNEAQ (reference sequence). The CDR3 sequence is 16 residues long. J was trimmed by 5 bases and V by 5 bases; bases with no gene match: 7. In nucleotides, the CDR3 is TGTGCCAGCAGCATTGGACTAGCGGGGGGGCACCACGAGCAGTACTTC. Amino acid sequence: CASSIGLAGGHHEQYF.